A single sample is the source of the 24 T cell receptor beta chains below, sequenced in a study of human T cells and chemical hapten exposure. TCRdb independently ran MiXCR on the RACE reads; one entry per CDR3 protein. The data show some 180,000 distinct CDR3 sequences, with more than 20% seen just once and approximately 6.4% held by the top ten. Time point defined: patch test 1, 2 weeks after DPC sensitization. Treatment noted: therapeutic diphenylcyclopropenone sensitization with weekly scalp DPC. Sample: whole blood, taken in connection with sensitization to the hapten diphenylcyclopropenone (DPC). Receptors were obtained from a woman in her forties or fifties with alopecia areata. Some clones in this sample may be carry-over from other donors' samples.

This clonotype turned up a few times. The J gene is TRBJ2-1, the V gene TRBV9, with a tentative D call TRBD2 (6 bases). The germline CDR1 and CDR2 sequences are SGDLS and YYNGEE. V was shortened by 0 bases and J by 6 bases, with 13 bases between the two germline ends. CDR3 size: 15 residues. The CDR3 spells CASSVELAGPNEQFF. CDR3 coding DNA: TGTGCCAGCAGCGTAGAACTAGCTGGGCCCAATGAGCAGTTCTTC.

The genes are TRBV27 and TRBJ2-1; D unclear. The CDR3 runs to 13 residues. V was cut by 6 bases and J by 9 bases, with 15 bases left in between. Germline CDR1 is MNHEY and CDR2 is SMNVEV (reference sequence). CDR3 nucleotides: TGTGCCAGCAGACGTCAACAGTTGACTGAGCAGTTCTTC. It translates to CASRRQQLTEQFF.

This chain connects TRBV7-9 to TRBJ2-1; D is unclear. Germline CDR1 is SEHNR and CDR2 is FQNEAQ (reference sequence). The CDR3 spans 14 residues. Trimming shortened V by 2 bases and J by 5 bases, and 10 bases separated the two germline ends. The CDR3 nucleotides read TGTGCCAGCAGCTTAAGCACTATAGACAATGAGCAGTTCTTC. Encoded protein: CASSLSTIDNEQFF.

This clonotype has a handful of counts. J is TRBJ1-2 and V is TRBV9, with D perhaps TRBD1 (5 bases). The CDR3 consists of 14 residues. Germline lookup yields CDR1 SGDLS and CDR2 YYNGEE. Trimming left V 2 bases short and J 5 bases short, with 13 bases between. The CDR3 DNA is TGTGCCAGCAGCGTGGAGGGGTTTTGGTATGGCTACACCTTC. Protein sequence: CASSVEGFWYGYTF. Combining the CDR3 with reference TRBV9 and TRBJ1-2 gives the whole variable domain DSGVTQTPKHLITATGQRVTLRCSPRSGDLSVYWYQQSLDQGLQFLIQYYNGEERAKGNILERFSAQQFPDLHSELNLSSLELGDSALYFCASSVEGFWYGYTFGSGTRLTVV.

This clonotype was observed a few times. This sequence joins TRBV10-3 and TRBJ2-2, with TRBD2 matching 7 bases. V was clipped by 8 bases and J by 7 bases; unmatched bases: 13. The CDR3 extends over 15 amino acids. The germline CDR1 and CDR2 sequences are ENHRY and SYGVKD. The CDR3 sequence is CAIAVIGEGHGELFF. CDR3 nucleotide sequence: TGTGCCATCGCTGTAATTGGGGAGGGCCACGGGGAGCTGTTTTTT.

This clonotype was counted between two and nine times. In DNA, the CDR3 is TGTGCCATCAGTGGGCCGACCGGCCATACGCAGTATTTT. Protein sequence: CAISGPTGHTQYF. The chain joins TRBV10-3 to TRBJ2-3; no firm D call. Trimming cost V 4 bases and J 7 bases, with 12 bases left between them. Germline CDR1 ENHRY, CDR2 SYGVKD. This CDR3 is 13 amino acids long.

The table lists this clonotype with a few counts. The rearrangement joins TRBV4-2 to TRBJ2-3, with 10 nucleotides matching TRBD2. The V gene end was trimmed by 0 bases and the J gene end by 6 bases; junction bases not matched to a gene: 3. Germline CDR1 LGHNA, CDR2 YNFKEQ. CDR3 size: 15 residues. CDR3 amino acids: CASSQELAGADTQYF. The CDR3 nucleotides are TGTGCCAGCAGCCAAGAGCTAGCGGGAGCGGATACGCAGTATTTT.

J is TRBJ2-2 and V is TRBV5-4; 8 bases line up with TRBD2. The CDR3 extends over 15 amino acids. The germline CDR1 and CDR2 sequences are SGHNT and YYREEE (reference sequence). With V trimmed by 3 bases and J by 3 bases, 4 bases remained unmatched. CDR3 in amino acids: CASSSGLGYTGELFF. Here the CDR3 DNA reads TGTGCCAGCAGCTCGGGACTAGGATACACCGGGGAGCTGTTTTTT.

This clonotype was picked up a small number of times. J is TRBJ2-1 and V is TRBV29-1, with 9 nucleotides matching TRBD2. Trimming at V came to 6 bases and at J to 7 bases, leaving 7 bases not matched to a gene. The CDR3 extends over 13 amino acids. Germline V lookup: CDR1 SQVTM, CDR2 ANQGSEA. The CDR3 coding sequence is TGCAGCGTGGGACTAGCTTTCGGAAATGAGCAGTTCTTC. Protein sequence: CSVGLAFGNEQFF.

CDR3 region: CSASLGGTSNQPQHF. CDR3 DNA: TGCAGTGCTTCCCTGGGGGGGACTAGCAATCAGCCCCAGCATTTT. This chain connects TRBV20-1 to TRBJ1-5; D may be TRBD1 (5 bases). The CDR3 spans 15 residues. The V gene's germline CDR1 is DFQATT and CDR2 SNEGSKA (reference sequence). Deletions cut 5 bases from V and 0 bases from J, with 14 bases between.

This clonotype was counted only a few times. The rearrangement joins TRBV29-1 to TRBJ2-2, with 11 positions matching TRBD2. This CDR3 comprises 15 residues. Trimming took 5 bases from V and 6 from J; bases not matched to a gene: 8. The V gene's germline CDR1 is SQVTM and CDR2 ANQGSEA. CDR3: CSVPGTSGGPGELFF. In nucleotides, the CDR3 is TGCAGCGTTCCCGGGACTAGCGGTGGGCCCGGGGAGCTGTTTTTT.

In this sample, this clonotype turned up once. This rearrangement joins TRBV20-1 to TRBJ2-7; D not resolved. V lost 6 bases and J 5 bases, leaving 20 bases between the germline ends. Germline loops: CDR1 DFQATT, CDR2 SNEGSKA (reference sequence). The CDR3 covers 14 residues. Here the CDR3 DNA reads TGCAGTGCAGAACCCCCAGCCGAGTTGCACGAGCAGTACTTC. This codes for CSAEPPAELHEQYF.

The chain couples TRBV11-2 to TRBJ2-7; TRBD1 agrees at 9 bases. Per germline, CDR1 SGHAT and CDR2 FQNNGV. Trimming took 4 bases from V and 4 from J; bases not matched to a gene: 5. The CDR3 runs 14 residues. The DNA of the CDR3 is TGTGCCAGCAGCTCCTCGACAGGGGGTTACGAGCAGTACTTC. Protein: CASSSSTGGYEQYF.

This clonotype was counted between two and nine times. DNA for the CDR3: TGTGCCAGCAGCATTGCGATGGGGGAGCAGTACTTC. It encodes CASSIAMGEQYF. This sequence joins TRBV6-5 and TRBJ2-7; no reliable D call. The CDR3 covers 12 residues. Per the germline V gene, CDR1 is MNHEY and CDR2 is SVGAGI. Trimming stripped 6 bases from V and 7 bases from J, with 13 bases between.

This clonotype was found a few times. This chain connects TRBV2 to TRBJ1-1, with 9 bases aligning to TRBD1. CDR1 is SNHLY and CDR2 is FYNNEI in the germline V gene. The CDR3 loop spans 13 amino acids. The V and J ends lost 7 bases and 4 bases, in that order; junction bases with no gene match: 4. The CDR3 DNA is TGTGCCAGCATTGGACAGGGGAGCACTGAAGCTTTCTTT. This codes for CASIGQGSTEAFF.

The table lists this clonotype with a few counts. The rearrangement joins TRBV6-5 to TRBJ1-1; a possible D gene is TRBD1 (5 bases). Germline V lookup: CDR1 MNHEY, CDR2 SVGAGI. The CDR3 covers 14 residues. V shed 6 bases and J shed 1 base, with 12 bases lying between them. CDR3 region: CASRRDGSNTEAFF. DNA for the CDR3: TGTGCCAGCAGGAGGGACGGATCGAACACTGAAGCTTTCTTT.

This clonotype has just a few counts. J is TRBJ1-1 and V is TRBV7-9; 10 positions match TRBD1. Germline lookup yields CDR1 SEHNR and CDR2 FQNEAQ (reference sequence). The ends lost 5 bases at V and 0 bases at J; junction bases unmatched: 3. CDR3 length: 15 amino acids. The CDR3 nucleotides are TGTGCCAGCAGCGCGACAGGGGGCATGAACACTGAAGCTTTCTTT. It encodes CASSATGGMNTEAFF.

This chain uses TRBV20-1 with TRBJ2-7; tentative D call: TRBD2 (5 bases). The CDR3 covers 15 residues. Germline CDR1 and CDR2: DFQATT and SNEGSKA (reference sequence). V shed 0 bases and J shed 0 bases, with 12 bases lying between them. The CDR3 loop is CSARDEAVSSYEQYF. The CDR3 nucleotides are TGCAGTGCTAGAGACGAAGCGGTTAGCTCCTACGAGCAGTACTTC.

This clonotype has only a few counts. This chain uses TRBV12-3 or TRBV12-4 with TRBJ1-4; D perhaps matches TRBD1 (5 bases). The CDR3 spans 14 residues. Trimming removed 7 bases from V and 8 bases from J, with 17 bases in between. The CDR3 nucleotides are TGTGCCAGCACCACTGAGGGGCCGGGAGAAAAACTGTTTTTT. This codes for CASTTEGPGEKLFF.

This clonotype has a count of ten or more. This chain joins TRBV7-6 and TRBJ2-1; weak D call: TRBD2 (6 bases). The CDR3 consists of 16 residues. Germline V gene data show CDR1 as SGHVS and CDR2 as FNYEAQ. V was pared by 0 bases and J by 4 bases, with 13 bases between. The CDR3 region has the DNA TGTGCCAGCAGCTTAGCGTCGAGCGGGCTTTACAATGAGCAGTTCTTC. It yields the protein CASSLASSGLYNEQFF.

The chain carries TRBV29-1 and TRBJ1-1, with 10 positions matching TRBD1. Losses at the gene ends were 4 bases for V and 2 bases for J; bases not matched to a gene: 1. The CDR3 is 13 amino acids. The V gene's germline CDR1 is SQVTM and CDR2 ANQGSEA. In DNA form, the CDR3 reads TGCAGCGTTGGGGACAGGGGTAACACTGAAGCTTTCTTT. Residues: CSVGDRGNTEAFF.

The J gene is TRBJ2-2, the V gene TRBV20-1, with TRBD2 matching over 7 bases. Germline loops: CDR1 DFQATT, CDR2 SNEGSKA (reference sequence). This CDR3 is 21 amino acids long. Trimming at V came to 0 bases and at J to 0 bases, leaving 19 bases not matched to a gene. CDR3 in DNA: TGCAGTGCTAGAGATCTGTCGGTTGCGGGAGCCGCTAACGCGAACACCGGGGAGCTGTTTTTT. Translation: CSARDLSVAGAANANTGELFF.

This clonotype has just a few counts. This chain uses TRBV29-1 with TRBJ2-5; D remains ambiguous. The CDR3 covers 12 residues. The germline V gene encodes CDR1 SQVTM and CDR2 ANQGSEA. The CDR3 region has the DNA TGCAGTGGTGGACGCGCCGGGGAGACCCAGTACTTC. The encoded protein is CSGGRAGETQYF. The complete variable domain, with remaining parts taken from reference TRBV29-1 and TRBJ2-5, reads SAVISQKPSRDICQRGTSLTIQCQVDSQVTMMFWYRQQPGQSLTLIATANQGSEATYESGFVIDKFPISRPNLTFSTLTVSNMSPEDSSIYLCSGGRAGETQYFGPGTRLLVL.

The gene calls are TRBV11-2 and TRBJ2-3; D perhaps matches TRBD2 (6 bases). V was shortened by 5 bases and J by 0 bases, with 12 bases between the two germline ends. CDR1 is SGHAT and CDR2 is FQNNGV in the germline V gene. This CDR3 has 15 residues. The CDR3 is CASSPGLPSTDTQYF. The CDR3 DNA sequence: TGTGCCAGCAGCCCTGGACTACCTAGCACAGATACGCAGTATTTT.